These 19 T cell receptor beta chains originate from one sample sequenced in a study of CD8 T cells in Susac syndrome. Reverse transcription used 0.5 to 1 ug RNA and random hexamers. TCRdb independently ran MiXCR on the immunoSEQ multiplex PCR reads; one entry per CDR3 protein. The data contain more than 70,000 distinct CDR3 sequences, about 93% of them singletons. The sequencing sample was made of CD8+ T cells from PBMCs. All receptors come from a human donor in good health.

The chain has TRBV14 and TRBJ1-5; D remains unclear. This CDR3 contains 12 residues. Germline CDR1 and CDR2: SGHDN and FVKESK. V was trimmed by 0 bases and J by 7 bases, leaving 4 bases between them. CDR3 in amino acids: CASSQEGQPQHF. CDR3 in DNA: TGTGCCAGCAGCCAAGAGGGACAGCCCCAGCATTTT.

This rearrangement joins TRBV4-1 to TRBJ1-1; 8 positions match TRBD1. The CDR3 is 17 residues long. Germline values: CDR1 MGHRA, CDR2 YSYEKL. Trimming removed 3 bases from V and 5 bases from J; junction bases left unmatched: 14. The CDR3 here is CASSHTQDRAVETEAFF. Written as DNA, the CDR3 is TGCGCCAGCAGCCACACTCAGGACAGGGCGGTCGAAACTGAAGCTTTCTTT.

The CDR3 sequence is CSVRGQGRGQPQHF. DNA for the CDR3: TGCAGCGTTCGGGGGCAGGGCAGAGGGCAGCCCCAGCATTTT. The rearrangement joins TRBV29-1 to TRBJ1-5, with a weak D call TRBD1 (6 bases). Deletions cut 5 bases from V and 7 bases from J, with 18 bases between. CDR3 length: 14 amino acids. Germline assignment: CDR1 SQVTM and CDR2 ANQGSEA.

V and J are TRBV5-6 and TRBJ2-2; no firm D call. Germline V CDR1 and CDR2: SGHDT, YYEEEE. This CDR3 comprises 16 residues. V was shortened by 0 bases and J by 3 bases, with 12 bases between the two germline ends. The CDR3 loop reads CASSLAKWQDTGELFF. As DNA, the CDR3 is TGTGCCAGCAGCTTGGCCAAATGGCAGGACACCGGGGAGCTGTTTTTT.

The V gene is TRBV7-9, the J gene TRBJ2-5; D remains unclear. The germline CDR1 and CDR2 sequences are SEHNR and FQNEAQ (reference sequence). Trimming removed 4 bases from V and 5 bases from J, with 11 bases in between. This CDR3 comprises 13 residues. The CDR3: CASSSDLVETQYF. Here the CDR3 DNA reads TGTGCCAGCAGCTCGGACCTGGTGGAGACCCAGTACTTC.

This chain uses TRBV4-1 with TRBJ2-1, with D hard to call. V shed 2 bases and J shed 0 bases, with 14 bases lying between them. CDR1 is MGHRA, CDR2 YSYEKL, per germline. The CDR3 is made up of 17 amino acids. The CDR3 loop reads CASSQKGDWSSYNEQFF. The CDR3 DNA reads as TGCGCCAGCAGCCAAAAGGGTGACTGGAGCTCCTACAATGAGCAGTTCTTC.

The chain carries TRBV15 and TRBJ2-5; 7 nucleotides line up with TRBD1. CDR3 length: 14 residues. Unmatched junction bases numbered 4, after V lost 4 bases and J lost 2 bases. CDR1 LNHNV and CDR2 YYDKDF come from the germline V gene (reference sequence). The CDR3 DNA reads TGTGCCACCAGCACGGACAGGACTCAAGAGACCCAGTACTTC. It encodes CATSTDRTQETQYF.

The J gene is TRBJ1-2, the V gene TRBV29-1; 8 nucleotides agree with TRBD1. The germline CDR1 and CDR2 sequences are SQVTM and ANQGSEA. This CDR3 contains 16 residues. The junction had 10 bases not matched to a gene; V was cut back by 4 bases and J by 0 bases. CDR3 loop: CSVVAWDRTSNYGYTF. The CDR3 coding sequence is TGCAGCGTTGTGGCTTGGGACAGGACATCTAACTATGGCTACACCTTC.

This clonotype appeared a few times. The rearrangement uses TRBV13 and TRBJ2-3; D remains unclear. The CDR3 covers 16 residues. V was shortened by 0 bases and J by 3 bases, with 13 bases between the two germline ends. Germline loops: CDR1 PRHDT, CDR2 FYEKMQ (reference sequence). CDR3 sequence reads: CASSLGRRSRTDTQYF. The DNA of the CDR3 is TGTGCCAGCAGCTTAGGCCGTCGGTCCCGTACAGATACGCAGTATTTT.

The rearrangement uses TRBV7-6 and TRBJ2-1; D may be TRBD1 or TRBD2 (6 bases each). This CDR3 region has 15 residues. The germline gives CDR1 SGHVS, CDR2 FNYEAQ. V was clipped by 3 bases and J by 6 bases, with 15 bases between them. The CDR3 spells CASSFVGGTANEQFF. The CDR3 DNA reads as TGTGCCAGCAGCTTCGTAGGGGGGACGGCCAATGAGCAGTTCTTC.

The rearrangement uses TRBV13 and TRBJ2-1, with 9 bases identical to TRBD1. J lost 10 bases, V lost 4 bases, and 8 bases had no gene match. The CDR3 has 14 residues. Germline V CDR1 and CDR2: PRHDT, FYEKMQ (reference sequence). CDR3 nucleotides: TGTGCCAGCAGCTCGGGACAGGGCGTTAGGGAGCAGTTCTTC. Translation gives CASSSGQGVREQFF. Full variable domain (rest looked up from reference TRBV13 and TRBJ2-1): AAGVIQSPRHLIKEKRETATLKCYPIPRHDTVYWYQQGPGQDPQFLISFYEKMQSDKGSIPDRFSAQQFSDYHSELNMSSLELGDSALYFCASSSGQGVREQFFGPGTRLTVL.

The chain links TRBV12-3 or TRBV12-4 to TRBJ2-7; weak D call: TRBD2 (7 bases). V was cut by 6 bases and J by 2 bases, with 20 bases left in between. The CDR3 has 16 residues. CDR3 protein: CASRSYGGPDAYEQYF. CDR3 nucleotide sequence: TGTGCCAGCAGATCCTACGGGGGGCCGGACGCCTACGAGCAGTACTTC.

This chain connects TRBV30 to TRBJ1-2, with 7 bases lining up with TRBD1. The V gene's germline CDR1 is GTSNPN and CDR2 SVGIG (reference sequence). CDR3 length equals 15 residues. V was clipped by 1 base and J by 10 bases; unmatched bases: 15. Here the CDR3 reads CAWSGYGQEEFDYTF. For the CDR3, the DNA is TGTGCCTGGAGTGGGTATGGACAGGAGGAATTCGACTACACCTTC.

The rearrangement joins TRBV6-5 to TRBJ2-1; 8 bases agree with TRBD2. CDR1 MNHEY and CDR2 SVGAGI come from the germline V gene. Trimming removed 6 bases from V and 7 bases from J; junction bases left unmatched: 8. The CDR3 is 14 amino acids. CDR3: CASSSGLELNEQFF. The CDR3 DNA sequence: TGTGCCAGCAGCTCGGGACTAGAGTTGAATGAGCAGTTCTTC.

This chain links TRBV7-9 with TRBJ2-7, with 13 bases matching TRBD2. V shed 4 bases, J shed 6 bases, and the junction held 6 bases outside the gene matches. The CDR3 is 15 amino acids. Looked up from germline, CDR1 is SEHNR and CDR2 is FQNEAQ (reference sequence). CDR3 residues: CASSSSGTSGAEQYF. In DNA form, the CDR3 reads TGTGCCAGCAGCTCCTCCGGGACTAGCGGGGCCGAGCAGTACTTC.

This clonotype was observed a few times. The chain combines TRBV28 with TRBJ2-7, with D maybe TRBD1 (6 bases). Trimming removed 8 bases at V and 0 bases at J, with 11 bases between. Germline V lookup: CDR1 MDHEN, CDR2 SYDVKM. The CDR3 length is 13 residues. DNA for the CDR3: TGTGCCAGCCGAGGGGGTTCCTCCTACGAGCAGTACTTC. This encodes CASRGGSSYEQYF.

The chain links TRBV6-5 to TRBJ2-5; 16 bases map to TRBD2. Germline CDR1 reads MNHEY; CDR2 reads SVGAGI. The junction had 2 bases not matched to a gene; V was cut back by 5 bases and J by 5 bases. This CDR3 is 15 amino acids long. As DNA, the CDR3 is TGTGCCAGCAGTGCGGGACTAGCGGGGGGGGAGACCCAGTACTTC. As protein: CASSAGLAGGETQYF.

The chain couples TRBV7-9 to TRBJ2-1; D not resolved. Looked up from germline, CDR1 is SEHNR and CDR2 is FQNEAQ (reference sequence). The V gene lost 1 base and the J gene lost 10 bases, with 8 bases spanning the gap. The CDR3 is 12 residues long. The CDR3 DNA reads as TGTGCCAGCAGCTTAGTTCATTGGGAGCAGTTCTTC. Translating gives CASSLVHWEQFF.

The chain combines TRBV15 with TRBJ2-7; possibly TRBD1 or TRBD2 for D (5 bases each). Trimming stripped 2 bases from V and 5 bases from J, with 16 bases between. CDR1 is LNHNV, CDR2 YYDKDF, per germline (reference sequence). This CDR3 has 15 amino acids. The CDR3 loop reads CATSRTQGEKNEQYF. The CDR3 DNA reads TGTGCCACCAGCAGAACCCAGGGAGAAAAAAACGAGCAGTACTTC. The full variable domain, rest sourced from reference TRBV15 and TRBJ2-7, is DAMVIQNPRYQVTQFGKPVTLSCSQTLNHNVMYWYQQKSSQAPKLLFHYYDKDFNNEADTPDNFQSRRPNTSFCFLDIRSPGLGDTAMYLCATSRTQGEKNEQYFGPGTRLTVT.